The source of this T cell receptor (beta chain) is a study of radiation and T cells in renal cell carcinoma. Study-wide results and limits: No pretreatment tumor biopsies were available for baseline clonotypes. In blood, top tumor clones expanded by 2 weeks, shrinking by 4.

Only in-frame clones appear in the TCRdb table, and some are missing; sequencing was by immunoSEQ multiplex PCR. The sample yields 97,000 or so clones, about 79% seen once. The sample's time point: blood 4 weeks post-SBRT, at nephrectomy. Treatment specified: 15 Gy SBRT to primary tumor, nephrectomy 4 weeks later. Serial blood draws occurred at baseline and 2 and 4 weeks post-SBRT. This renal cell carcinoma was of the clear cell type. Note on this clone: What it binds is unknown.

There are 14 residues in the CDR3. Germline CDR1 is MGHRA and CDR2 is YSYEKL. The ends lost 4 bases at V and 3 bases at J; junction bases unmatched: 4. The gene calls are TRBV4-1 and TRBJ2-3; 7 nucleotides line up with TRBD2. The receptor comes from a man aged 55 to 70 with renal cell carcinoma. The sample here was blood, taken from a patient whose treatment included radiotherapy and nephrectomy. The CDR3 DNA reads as TGCGCCAGCAGCCGTGCGGGAGCGACAGATACGCAGTATTTT. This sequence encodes CASSRAGATDTQYF.